Presented here are 31 T cell receptor beta chains from one specimen sequenced in a study of Graves' ophthalmopathy and Graves' hyperthyroidism. RNA transcripts were the template, and TCR beta CDR3 regions were amplified from them. The first-round RT-PCR employed HTBI primers together with the Qiagen OneStep RT-PCR kit. A multiplex PCR was then performed as the second round. TCRdb reprocessed the multiplex PCR reads via MiXCR and lists one record per CDR3 protein. The sample carries 500,000 to 800,000 distinct CDR3 sequences, roughly 39% recorded once. Sample: peripheral blood. All receptors derive from an adult man with Graves' ophthalmopathy.

This clonotype occurred once. The chain employs TRBV10-3 and TRBJ1-5; weak D call: TRBD1 (5 bases). Trimming stripped 4 bases from V and 4 bases from J, with 20 bases between. The CDR3 runs to 17 residues. Germline-derived CDR1 and CDR2 are ENHRY and SYGVKD. The chain's CDR3 is CAISASSEWDENQPQHF. CDR3 in DNA: TGTGCCATCAGTGCCAGCAGTGAATGGGACGAGAATCAGCCCCAGCATTTT.

Concerning this clonotype: Lacking the conserved final phenylalanine or tryptophan, this CDR3 likely reflects a read error. The DNA is omitted, as the CDR3 cannot be located on it reliably, and the CDR3 follows TCRdb's listing. This chain uses TRBV7-2 with TRBJ2-6. The CDR3 totals 9 residues, both ends included. Germline CDR1 reads SGHTA; CDR2 reads FQGNSA. Here the CDR3 reads CASSLLDVS.

The chain couples TRBV25-1 to TRBJ2-3; D gene uncertain. Germline loops: CDR1 MGHDK, CDR2 SYGVNS. V lost 6 bases and J 2 bases, leaving 15 bases between the germline ends. This CDR3 comprises 15 residues. CDR3 coding DNA: TGTGCCAGCAGCCTGACGTTGGGGTACACAGATACGCAGTATTTT. As protein: CASSLTLGYTDTQYF. The variable domain in full, completed from reference TRBV25-1 and TRBJ2-3, reads EADIYQTPRYLVIGTGKKITLECSQTMGHDKMYWYQQDPGMELHLIHYSYGVNSTEKGDLSSESTVSRIRTEHFPLTLESARPSHTSQYLCASSLTLGYTDTQYFGPGTRLTVL.

This chain links TRBV10-3 with TRBJ1-1; 11 nucleotides line up with TRBD1. The length of the CDR3 is 13 residues. The V segment lost 10 bases and the J segment 3 bases; nucleotides outside the gene matches: 4. Germline assignment: CDR1 ENHRY and CDR2 SYGVKD. The CDR3 DNA is TGTGCCAGCCAGGACAGGGGGCACACTGAAGCTTTCTTT. Encoded protein: CASQDRGHTEAFF.

This clonotype was counted between two and nine times. The rearrangement links TRBV2 to TRBJ1-6; the D gene is possibly TRBD1 (6 bases). This CDR3 contains 18 residues. Germline V gene sequence: CDR1 SNHLY, CDR2 FYNNEI. Trimming pared 5 bases from V and 0 bases from J, leaving 17 bases between. Here the CDR3 reads CASSHGDTLSSYNSPLHF. CDR3 bases: TGTGCCAGCAGTCACGGGGACACCCTGAGCTCCTATAATTCACCCCTCCACTTT.

In the case of this clonotype: At one of its ends the junction is not consistent with the germline gene, which may arise from a read error. The chain uses TRBV29-1 and TRBJ2-3; a weak D match, TRBD1 (5 bases). The germline CDR1 and CDR2 sequences are SQVTM and ANQGSEA. CDR3 length: 12 residues. As DNA, the CDR3 is TGCAGCGGCGGAGTTCCCACAGGTACGCAGTATTTT. Translation: CSGGVPTGTQYF.

CDR3 region: CASGGQENTGELFF. The CDR3 DNA follows: TGTGCCAGCGGCGGGCAGGAGAACACCGGGGAGCTGTTTTTT. The genes are TRBV19 and TRBJ2-2; D might be TRBD2 (5 bases). Trimming shortened V by 9 bases and J by 1 base, and 12 bases separated the two germline ends. The CDR3 extends over 14 amino acids. Germline CDR1 and CDR2: LNHDA and SQIVND (reference sequence).

The V and J genes are TRBV14 and TRBJ1-1, with TRBD1 matching over 7 bases. The V segment lost 0 bases and the J segment 1 base; nucleotides outside the gene matches: 11. CDR1 is SGHDN, CDR2 FVKESK, per germline. The CDR3 has 18 amino acids. This CDR3 reads CASSQDARTGKGNTEAFF. The CDR3 nucleotides are TGTGCCAGCAGCCAAGATGCGCGGACAGGAAAAGGGAACACTGAAGCTTTCTTT.

This chain connects TRBV19 to TRBJ1-2; the D is unclear. The V gene lost 7 bases and the J gene lost 5 bases, with 11 bases spanning the gap. The germline V gene encodes CDR1 LNHDA and CDR2 SQIVND (reference sequence). The CDR3 contains 12 residues. The DNA for the CDR3 is TGTGCCAGTAAGTTCCACACGTATGGCTACACCTTC. This sequence encodes CASKFHTYGYTF.

About this clonotype itself: The CDR3 does not close with the conserved phenylalanine or tryptophan, likely indicating a read error. V is TRBV11-1 and J is TRBJ2-2; D is undetermined. The CDR3 consists of 11 residues. In germline, CDR1 is SGHAT, CDR2 FQDESV (reference sequence). CDR3 region: CASNLGRELFS. CDR3 bases: TGTGCCAGCAACTTAGGACGGGAGCTGTTTTCT.

Notes on this clonotype: An end of the junction does not agree with germline; a read error may underlie this. The chain couples TRBV5-5 to TRBJ2-2; possibly TRBD2 for D (6 bases). This CDR3 is 17 amino acids long. In germline, CDR1 is SGHKS, CDR2 YYEKEE (reference sequence). In DNA form, the CDR3 reads TGCGCCAGCAGCCAAGAGCGGTCGGGACTCCAGGGCGGGGAGCTGTTTTTT. It specifies CASSQERSGLQGGELFF.

This clonotype was seen ten or more times. The rearrangement links TRBV11-2 to TRBJ2-2; unclear D gene. This CDR3 contains 14 residues. Germline V CDR1 and CDR2: SGHAT, FQNNGV. Between the trimmed V and J ends, which lost 5 bases and 1 base, there was a span of 8 bases. As DNA, the CDR3 is TGTGCCAGCAGCACAAAGAAGAACACCGGGGAGCTGTTTTTT. This gives the protein CASSTKKNTGELFF.

The sample holds many counts of this clonotype. V and J are TRBV12-3 or TRBV12-4 and TRBJ1-2; unclear D gene. The CDR3 length is 15 residues. Trimming cost V 4 bases and J 0 bases, with 12 bases left between them. The CDR3, as DNA: TGTGCCAGCAGTTCATCAGGAGCGACTAACTATGGCTACACCTTC. Translated, it gives CASSSSGATNYGYTF.

There are a few counts of this clonotype. V and J are TRBV6-5 and TRBJ2-2; 13 nucleotides line up with TRBD2. Germline CDR1 and CDR2: MNHEY and SVGAGI. The CDR3 has 17 residues. The J segment lost 5 bases and the V segment lost 5 bases, leaving 8 bases of the junction unmatched. The CDR3 bases are TGTGCCAGCAGTAAAACTAGCGGGGGGGCCAGGACCGGGGAGCTGTTTTTT. Translated: CASSKTSGGARTGELFF.

This clonotype was recorded at least ten times. The chain joins TRBV7-9 to TRBJ1-1; no reliable D call. The CDR3 is made up of 15 amino acids. V was pared by 0 bases and J by 0 bases, with 8 bases between. Germline loops: CDR1 SEHNR, CDR2 FQNEAQ (reference sequence). The CDR3 coding sequence is TGTGCCAGCAGCTTAGCGATTACAGTGAACACTGAAGCTTTCTTT. Translated: CASSLAITVNTEAFF.

A few counts support this clonotype. This sequence joins TRBV20-1 and TRBJ1-2; 9 bases are a match to TRBD1. With V trimmed by 0 bases and J by 4 bases, 9 bases remained unmatched. This CDR3 has 16 residues. Germline lookup yields CDR1 DFQATT and CDR2 SNEGSKA (reference sequence). The CDR3 DNA is TGCAGTGCTAGAGAGCTTTCGGAGACAGGGGGCTATGGCTACACCTTC. Protein: CSARELSETGGYGYTF.

The gene calls are TRBV7-9 and TRBJ1-3, with D hard to call. The V end lost 11 bases, the J end lost 8 bases, and 16 bases lay between the germline ends. CDR3 length equals 12 residues. The germline V gene encodes CDR1 SEHNR and CDR2 FQNEAQ (reference sequence). The CDR3 is CAAEGSGDTIYF. The CDR3 bases are TGTGCCGCCGAGGGCTCCGGAGACACCATATATTTT.

This chain connects TRBV7-7 to TRBJ2-5; 8 bases are a match to TRBD2. The germline V gene encodes CDR1 SSHAT and CDR2 FNYEAQ (reference sequence). V was clipped by 4 bases and J by 5 bases; unmatched bases: 12. CDR3 length equals 16 residues. The CDR3: CASSSGTGGPGETQYF. The DNA of the CDR3 is TGTGCCAGCAGCTCCGGGACGGGAGGGCCGGGCGAGACCCAGTACTTC.

V is TRBV30 and J is TRBJ2-5, with 7 bases lining up with TRBD1. This CDR3 spans 13 amino acids. Germline V gene data show CDR1 as GTSNPN and CDR2 as SVGIG (reference sequence). V shed 2 bases and J 4 bases; nucleotides not matched to a gene: 4. The CDR3 protein is CAWSWGQRETQYF. The DNA for the CDR3 is TGTGCCTGGAGTTGGGGACAGCGAGAGACCCAGTACTTC.

This clonotype has just a few counts. The chain joins TRBV9 to TRBJ2-2; D gene ambiguous. The CDR3 consists of 16 residues. V was shortened by 4 bases and J by 1 base, with 14 bases between the two germline ends. CDR1 and CDR2 (germline): SGDLS, YYNGEE. CDR3 nucleotides: TGTGCCAGCAGCCTTAGAAGGACGGGGAACACCGGGGAGCTGTTTTTT. It codes for CASSLRRTGNTGELFF.

The V call is TRBV30, the J call TRBJ1-6; D not resolved. CDR3 length equals 15 residues. Germline V lookup: CDR1 GTSNPN, CDR2 SVGIG (reference sequence). Trimming removed 0 bases at V and 0 bases at J, with 6 bases between. CDR3 region: CAWSVPSSYNSPLHF. CDR3 nucleotide sequence: TGTGCCTGGAGTGTCCCGAGCTCCTATAATTCACCCCTCCACTTT.

This chain connects TRBV7-3 to TRBJ1-5; TRBD1 is a possible D gene (6 bases). V lost 5 bases and J 6 bases, leaving 20 bases between the germline ends. Germline CDR1 SGHTA, CDR2 FQGTGA. This CDR3 region has 16 residues. In nucleotides, the CDR3 is TGTGCCAGCAGCGTCGTACAGGGAAGGGGGGGTCAGCCCCAGCATTTT. It encodes CASSVVQGRGGQPQHF.

This clonotype has a count of ten or more. This chain links TRBV9 with TRBJ2-7; the D gene is possibly TRBD2 (6 bases). Trimming took 3 bases from V and 0 from J, leaving 13 bases between them. CDR1 SGDLS and CDR2 YYNGEE come from the germline V gene. CDR3 length equals 15 residues. CDR3 in amino acids: CASSASSASSYEQYF. The CDR3 nucleotides read TGTGCCAGCAGCGCGTCTAGCGCGAGCTCCTACGAGCAGTACTTC.

This clonotype was recorded at least ten times. At one boundary the junction diverges from the germline segment, which might be a read error. The chain has TRBV7-9 and TRBJ1-2; D uncertain. Germline CDR1 is SEHNR and CDR2 is FQNEAQ (reference sequence). The CDR3 loop spans 14 amino acids. The CDR3 nucleotides read TGTGCCAGCAACTTAGAGGTGGGGAGATATGGCTACACCTTC. This gives the protein CASNLEVGRYGYTF.

This clonotype was counted a few times. This chain uses TRBV12-5 with TRBJ1-5; 8 bases map to TRBD1. CDR3 length: 14 amino acids. V lost 8 bases and J lost 7; bases outside the gene matches: 10. Germline-derived CDR1 and CDR2 are LGHNT and FRNRAP. The CDR3 sequence: CASRSTQGGQPQHF. The CDR3, as DNA: TGTGCTAGTCGGTCCACACAGGGGGGGCAGCCCCAGCATTTT.

The chain uses TRBV30 and TRBJ2-2; possible D gene TRBD1, 6 bases. Germline CDR1 GTSNPN, CDR2 SVGIG (reference sequence). This CDR3 comprises 16 residues. Trimming stripped 2 bases from V and 4 bases from J, with 17 bases between. CDR3 region: CAWSRGTGSRTGELFF. In DNA, the CDR3 is TGTGCCTGGAGTAGAGGAACAGGGTCGCGCACCGGGGAGCTGTTTTTT. The variable domain in full, with the rest retrieved from reference TRBV30 and TRBJ2-2, is SQTIHQWPATLVQPVGSPLSLECTVEGTSNPNLYWYRQAAGRGLQLLFYSVGIGQISSEVPQNLSASRPQDRQFILSSKKLLLSDSGFYLCAWSRGTGSRTGELFFGEGSRLTVL.

In this sample, this clonotype turned up once. The junction departs from germline at one end; a sequencing error may be responsible. The rearrangement joins TRBV7-9 to TRBJ2-2, with 8 bases lining up with TRBD1. From germline, CDR1 is SEHNR and CDR2 FQNEAQ (reference sequence). This CDR3 has 15 residues. CDR3 DNA sequence: TGTGCCAGCAGCTTTACAGGGGGGAACGCCGGGGAGCTGTTTTTT. Translation: CASSFTGGNAGELFF.

Only a few counts were recorded for this clonotype. This chain joins TRBV9 and TRBJ2-6; D might be TRBD1 or TRBD2, each matching 5 bases. The CDR3 is 17 residues long. Germline loops: CDR1 SGDLS, CDR2 YYNGEE. V lost 4 bases and J 2 bases, leaving 16 bases between the germline ends. The CDR3, as DNA: TGTGCCAGCAGCCAAGAGATCGGGGCAACTGGGGCCAACGTCCTGACTTTC. Translating it yields CASSQEIGATGANVLTF.

This clonotype was observed at least ten times. The gene calls are TRBV25-1 and TRBJ1-4, with D possibly matching TRBD1 (5 bases). The length of the CDR3 is 17 residues. Deletions cut 2 bases from V and 0 bases from J, with 13 bases between. Germline CDR1 reads MGHDK; CDR2 reads SYGVNS. The CDR3, as DNA: TGTGCCAGCAGTGAACATACAGGAGGCGCAACTAATGAAAAACTGTTTTTT. This translates into CASSEHTGGATNEKLFF.

This clonotype was seen only a few times. The rearrangement links TRBV7-9 to TRBJ2-7; D unclear. CDR1 SEHNR and CDR2 FQNEAQ come from the germline V gene (reference sequence). This CDR3 is built from 14 residues. V was shortened by 5 bases and J by 0 bases, with 11 bases between the two germline ends. The CDR3 sequence: CASSPEAASYEQYF. The CDR3 nucleotides read TGTGCCAGCAGCCCAGAGGCAGCCTCCTACGAGCAGTACTTC. The full variable domain, its missing parts supplied by reference TRBV7-9 and TRBJ2-7, is DTGVSQNPRHKITKRGQNVTFRCDPISEHNRLYWYRQTLGQGPEFLTYFQNEAQLEKSRLLSDRFSAERPKGSFSTLEIQRTEQGDSAMYLCASSPEAASYEQYFGPGTRLTVT.

Concerning this clonotype itself: A read error may explain this, as a much larger clone is one base away. This sequence joins TRBV5-1 and TRBJ1-5; D is undetermined. Germline V gene data show CDR1 as SGHRS and CDR2 as YFSETQ. The CDR3 is 15 residues long. CDR3 nucleotides: TGTGCCAGCAGCATGCAGGCGGATAGCAATCAGCCCCAGCATTTT. It codes for CASSMQADSNQPQHF.